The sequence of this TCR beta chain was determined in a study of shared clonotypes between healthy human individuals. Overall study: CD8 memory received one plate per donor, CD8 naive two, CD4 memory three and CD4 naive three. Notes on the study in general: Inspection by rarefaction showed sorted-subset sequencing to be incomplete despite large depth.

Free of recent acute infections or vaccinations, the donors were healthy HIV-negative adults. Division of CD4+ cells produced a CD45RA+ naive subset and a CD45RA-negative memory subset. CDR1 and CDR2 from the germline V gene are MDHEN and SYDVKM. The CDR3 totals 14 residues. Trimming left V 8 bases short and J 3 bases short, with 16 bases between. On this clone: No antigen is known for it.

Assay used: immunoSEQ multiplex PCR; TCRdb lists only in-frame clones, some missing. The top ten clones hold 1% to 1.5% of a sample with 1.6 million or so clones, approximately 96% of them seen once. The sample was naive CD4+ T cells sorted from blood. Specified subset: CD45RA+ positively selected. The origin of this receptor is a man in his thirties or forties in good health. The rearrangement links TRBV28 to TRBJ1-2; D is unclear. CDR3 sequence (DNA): TGTGCCAGCTCCTCGCCCCCGAGGGACTATGGCTACACCTTC. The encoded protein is CASSSPPRDYGYTF.